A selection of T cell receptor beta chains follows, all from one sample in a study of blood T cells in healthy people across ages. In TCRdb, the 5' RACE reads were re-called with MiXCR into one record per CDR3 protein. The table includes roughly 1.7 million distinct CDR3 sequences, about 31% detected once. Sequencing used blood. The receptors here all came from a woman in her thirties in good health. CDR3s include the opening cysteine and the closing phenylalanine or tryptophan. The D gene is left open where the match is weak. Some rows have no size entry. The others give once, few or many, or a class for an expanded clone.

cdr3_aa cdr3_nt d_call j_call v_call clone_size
CASSQSGQGRNRNIQYF TGTGCCAGCAGCCAATCGGGACAGGGGAGGAATAGAAACATTCAGTACTTC TRBD1 TRBJ2-4 TRBV3-1 .
CASSLLMASGSETQYF TGTGCCAGCAGTTTATTGATGGCTAGCGGGAGTGAGACCCAGTACTTC TRBD2 TRBJ2-5 TRBV27 many
CSAPGSGGAGEQFF TGCAGTGCCCCCGGTAGCGGGGGGGCCGGAGAGCAGTTCTTC TRBD2 TRBJ2-1 TRBV20-1 .
CASSLGGNLGTQYF TGTGCCAGCAGTTTAGGAGGGAACTTAGGGACCCAGTACTTC . TRBJ2-5 TRBV28 few
CASSAGGSADTQYF TGTGCCAGCAGCGCAGGCGGGAGCGCAGATACGCAGTATTTT TRBD2 TRBJ2-3 TRBV9 .
CSASSGGSRTDTQYF TGCAGTGCTAGTAGCGGGGGGTCCCGCACAGATACGCAGTATTTT TRBD2 TRBJ2-3 TRBV20-1 few
CASSPWQGPDYGYTF TGTGCCAGCAGCCCATGGCAGGGTCCCGACTATGGCTACACCTTC . TRBJ1-2 TRBV27 .
CASSPLGAGAQYF TGTGCCAGCAGCCCCCTTGGAGCGGGAGCGCAGTATTTT TRBD2 TRBJ2-3 TRBV3-1 .
CASSSIAGLSYEQYF TGTGCCAGCAGCTCCATAGCGGGTCTCTCCTACGAGCAGTACTTC TRBD2 TRBJ2-7 TRBV28 few
CSAPGGQGRDEQYF TGCAGTGCGCCGGGGGGACAGGGGAGGGACGAGCAGTACTTC TRBD1 TRBJ2-7 TRBV20-1 many
CASSGPQGLQYF TGTGCCAGCAGTGGACCACAGGGATTACAGTACTTC . TRBJ2-5 TRBV9 few
CSTKTSGFGETQYF TGCAGTACGAAGACTAGCGGGTTTGGAGAGACCCAGTACTTC TRBD2 TRBJ2-5 TRBV20-1 .
CACSLGTANYGYTF TGTGCCTGCAGCTTAGGGACAGCAAACTATGGCTACACCTTC TRBD1 TRBJ1-2 TRBV7-2 .
CASSSTYTQYF TGTGCCAGCAGCTCCACCTATACGCAGTATTTT . TRBJ2-3 TRBV7-2 many
CASSLRRTGEPYEQYF TGTGCCAGCAGCCTACGACGGACAGGGGAACCCTACGAGCAGTACTTC TRBD1 TRBJ2-7 TRBV11-2 .
CASWDPGPISGANVLTF TGTGCCAGCTGGGACCCGGGGCCAATCTCTGGGGCCAACGTCCTGACTTTC . TRBJ2-6 TRBV12-3/TRBV12-4 .
CSVYYRDRGLIEQYF TGCAGCGTTTACTACCGGGACAGGGGTCTCATCGAGCAGTACTTC TRBD1 TRBJ2-7 TRBV29-1 many
CASSLAYPTTSGPYNEQFF TGTGCCAGCAGCTTAGCGTACCCGACGACTAGCGGTCCCTACAATGAGCAGTTCTTC TRBD2 TRBJ2-1 TRBV7-2 few
CAAEMVYGYTF TGTGCCGCTGAAATGGTATATGGCTACACCTTC . TRBJ1-2 TRBV7-9 .
CASSQDVNRRTDTQYF TGTGCCAGCAGCCAAGACGTAAACCGGCGAACAGATACGCAGTATTTT . TRBJ2-3 TRBV3-1 few
CSARDRVGLPGYTF TGCAGTGCTAGAGATCGAGTGGGTTTACCTGGCTACACCTTC . TRBJ1-2 TRBV20-1 .
CASRGTSGTTGELFF TGCGCCAGCAGGGGGACTAGCGGGACCACCGGGGAGCTGTTTTTT TRBD2 TRBJ2-2 TRBV5-1 few
CASSPSTGPLYNEQFF TGTGCCAGCAGCCCTAGTACAGGGCCCCTATACAATGAGCAGTTCTTC . TRBJ2-1 TRBV11-2 .
CASSLAGIGQPQHF TGCGCCAGCAGCTTGGCGGGGATCGGGCAGCCCCAGCATTTT . TRBJ1-5 TRBV5-1 .
CAGGRSTEAFF TGTGCCGGGGGTCGGAGCACTGAAGCTTTCTTT . TRBJ1-1 TRBV7-9 few